Following are 6 T cell receptor beta chains from one sample sequenced in a study of cytomegalovirus exposure and HLA in healthy donors. The PCR used 60 Vbeta and 13 Jbeta primers. Assay used: immunoSEQ multiplex PCR; TCRdb lists only in-frame clones, some missing. The table includes 150,000 to 200,000 clones, approximately 79% detected once. The specimen was PBMCs. Every receptor here comes from a man aged 35 to 55 in good health and CMV-seropositive.

This chain uses TRBV2 with TRBJ1-3, with TRBD1 as a possible D gene (5 bases). Trimming removed 2 bases from V and 3 bases from J, with 11 bases in between. This CDR3 contains 15 residues. CDR1 SNHLY and CDR2 FYNNEI come from the germline V gene. The CDR3 bases are TGTGCCAGCAGTGAAAGGGGTTCTCGTGGAAACACCATATATTTT. Translation: CASSERGSRGNTIYF.

The CDR3 loop reads CSVLKLVNRRYEQFF. The CDR3 coding sequence is TGCAGCGTCTTAAAACTAGTAAATCGTCGCTATGAGCAGTTCTTC. The rearrangement uses TRBV29-1 and TRBJ2-1; D is perhaps TRBD2 (5 bases). In germline, CDR1 is SQVTM, CDR2 ANQGSEA. The CDR3 has 15 residues. Trimming took off 6 bases at V and 8 bases at J, with 23 bases between the two ends.

V and J are TRBV19 and TRBJ2-7, with D perhaps matching TRBD1 (5 bases). Germline V gene data show CDR1 as LNHDA and CDR2 as SQIVND (reference sequence). Between the trimmed V and J ends, which lost 1 base and 6 bases, there was a span of 10 bases. This CDR3 is built from 13 residues. CDR3 nucleotide sequence: TGTGCCAGTAGTATAGTCAGGGTCGGCGAGCAGTACTTC. This sequence encodes CASSIVRVGEQYF.

The CDR3 coding sequence is TGTGCCAGCAGCTTAGAGCTCCGGGACAGGGTTTCCTACGAGCAGTACTTC. This sequence encodes CASSLELRDRVSYEQYF. The chain has TRBV7-8 and TRBJ2-5; 9 bases align to TRBD1. The DNA end lines up better with TRBJ2-7; the J call may be wrong. The CDR3 runs to 17 residues. CDR1 and CDR2 from the germline V gene are SGHVS and FQNEAQ.

The chain recombines TRBV19 with TRBJ1-2; the D gene is possibly TRBD1 (5 bases). Per germline, CDR1 LNHDA and CDR2 SQIVND (reference sequence). V dropped 3 bases and J dropped 3 bases, with 14 bases sitting between them. The CDR3 spans 15 residues. The chain's CDR3 is CASSILTRGDYGYTF. In nucleotides, the CDR3 is TGTGCCAGTAGTATTCTAACACGGGGGGACTATGGCTACACCTTC. Looking up the rest from reference TRBV19 and TRBJ1-2 gives the full variable domain: DGGITQSPKYLFRKEGQNVTLSCEQNLNHDAMYWYRQDPGQGLRLIYYSQIVNDFQKGDIAEGYSVSREKKESFPLTVTSAQKNPTAFYLCASSILTRGDYGYTFGSGTRLTVV.

The CDR3 sequence is CASSIARRQGLKNIQYF. CDR3 bases: TGTGCCAGTAGTATAGCCCGACGACAGGGACTCAAAAACATTCAGTACTTC. This chain joins TRBV19 and TRBJ2-4; TRBD1 might be the D (7 bases). This CDR3 comprises 17 residues. The V and J ends lost 1 base and 3 bases respectively, with 16 bases between them. Germline V gene sequence: CDR1 LNHDA, CDR2 SQIVND (reference sequence).